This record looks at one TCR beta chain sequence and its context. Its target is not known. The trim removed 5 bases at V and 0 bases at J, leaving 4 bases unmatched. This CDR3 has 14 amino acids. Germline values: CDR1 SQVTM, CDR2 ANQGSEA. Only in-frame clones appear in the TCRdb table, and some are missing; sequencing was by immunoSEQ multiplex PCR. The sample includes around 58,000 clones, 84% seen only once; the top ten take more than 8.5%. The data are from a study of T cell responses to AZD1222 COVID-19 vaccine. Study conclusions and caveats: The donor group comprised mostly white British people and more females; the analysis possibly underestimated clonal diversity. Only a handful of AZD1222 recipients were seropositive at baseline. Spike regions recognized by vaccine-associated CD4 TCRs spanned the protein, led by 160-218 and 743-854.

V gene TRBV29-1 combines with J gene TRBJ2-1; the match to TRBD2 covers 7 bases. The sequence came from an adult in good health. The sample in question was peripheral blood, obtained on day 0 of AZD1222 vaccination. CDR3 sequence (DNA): TGCAGCGTTCTACGCGGGAGCTCCTACAATGAGCAGTTCTTC. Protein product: CSVLRGSSYNEQFF.